This TCR beta chain was recorded in a study of blood T cell repertoires in COVID-19. At the level of the study: Some COVID-19 samples were acute and others convalescent; all came from the United States, Italy and Spain.

Germline CDR1 is LNHNV and CDR2 is YYDKDF (reference sequence). J was trimmed by 5 bases and V by 2 bases; bases with no gene match: 4. This CDR3 region has 15 residues. Methods used by the authors: Amplifying reference gene primers gave estimates of nucleated cell counts. Sequenced by immunoSEQ multiplex PCR; TCRdb stores in-frame clones only, minus some. The DNA gave D and trimming, while V, J and clone size come from that table. The sample contains 110,000 or so clones, around 83% of which appear only once. The gene calls are TRBV15 and TRBJ2-7; 12 positions match TRBD2. The receptor's source is a woman older than 75 with acute or convalescent COVID-19. The specimen was peripheral blood. The CDR3 spells CATSRLGLAGNEQYV. The CDR3 nucleotides read TGTGCCACCAGCAGACTGGGACTAGCGGGCAACGAGCAGTACGTC.